The 16 T cell receptor beta chains in this list originate from one sample, sequenced in a study of blood T cell repertoires in COVID-19. Only in-frame clones appear in the TCRdb table, and some are missing; sequencing was by immunoSEQ multiplex PCR. The table lists about 280,000 clones, 85% to 95% of them singletons. Source material: PBMCs or T cells enriched from blood (not recorded which). These receptors came from a man in his forties or fifties who had been exposed to COVID-19.

This chain uses TRBV11-2 with TRBJ2-3; 7 bases agree with TRBD2. The CDR3 has 15 residues. CDR1 is SGHAT, CDR2 FQNNGV, per germline. Losses at the gene ends were 5 bases for V and 0 bases for J; bases not matched to a gene: 5. The CDR3 protein is CASSRGSLSTDTQYF. The CDR3 DNA follows: TGTGCCAGCAGCCGCGGGAGTCTCAGCACAGATACGCAGTATTTT.

The chain combines TRBV3-1 (or the pseudogene TRBV3-2) with TRBJ2-7; 12 bases agree with TRBD1. The germline V gene encodes CDR1 LGHDT and CDR2 YNNKEL (reference sequence). The ends lost 4 bases at V and 4 bases at J; junction bases unmatched: 5. This CDR3 comprises 15 residues. This chain's CDR3 is CASSRGTGGAYEQYF. The CDR3, as DNA: TGTGCCAGCAGCCGCGGGACAGGGGGCGCGTACGAGCAGTACTTC.

This sequence joins TRBV20-1 and TRBJ2-7; D possibly corresponds to TRBD1 (5 bases). Trimming took 1 base from V and 6 from J, leaving 7 bases between them. Per germline, CDR1 DFQATT and CDR2 SNEGSKA (reference sequence). CDR3 length: 11 residues. In nucleotides, the CDR3 is TGCAGTGCTAGAGGGGGCACCGAGCAGTACTTC. It specifies CSARGGTEQYF.

This clone showed up just once. This chain joins TRBV28 and TRBJ1-5; TRBD1 aligns across 7 bases. CDR3 length: 16 amino acids. The V and J ends lost 6 bases and 3 bases, in that order; junction bases with no gene match: 11. Germline CDR1 is MDHEN and CDR2 is SYDVKM. This CDR3 is CASRSQGGGNNQPQHF. The DNA of the CDR3 is TGTGCCAGCAGAAGCCAGGGGGGAGGAAACAATCAGCCCCAGCATTTT.

The chain links TRBV11-3 to TRBJ2-7, with 7 positions matching TRBD1. Germline values: CDR1 SGHNT, CDR2 YENEEA. The CDR3 spans 15 residues. V lost 5 bases and J lost 0; bases outside the gene matches: 7. CDR3 sequence: CASSPRDSSSYEQYF. CDR3 sequence (DNA): TGTGCCAGCAGCCCCCGGGACAGCAGCTCCTACGAGCAGTACTTC.

The CDR3 coding sequence is TGTGCCAGCAGTCCAGACATGTATGGCTACACCTTC. Translating gives CASSPDMYGYTF. This rearrangement joins TRBV6-5 to TRBJ1-2, with no clear D. Germline lookup yields CDR1 MNHEY and CDR2 SVGAGI. The CDR3 has 12 residues. The germline V and J ends were trimmed by 5 bases and 5 bases, with 9 bases remaining between them.

Written as DNA, the CDR3 is TGTGCCAGCTCCCCCCCTAGCGGGAGGGCCGGAGATACGCAGTATTTT. Its translation is CASSPPSGRAGDTQYF. This rearrangement joins TRBV18 to TRBJ2-3, with TRBD2 matching over 12 bases. The CDR3 consists of 16 residues. Germline V gene lookup returns CDR1 KGHSH and CDR2 LQKENI. V gave up 6 bases and J gave up 5 bases; unmatched junction bases: 9.

The chain is built from TRBV9 and TRBJ2-3, with TRBD2 identical over 8 bases. The CDR3 runs to 16 residues. J lost 2 bases, V lost 0 bases, and 5 bases had no gene match. CDR1 SGDLS and CDR2 YYNGEE come from the germline V gene. Here the CDR3 reads CASSVVGSGTTDTQYF. DNA for the CDR3: TGTGCCAGCAGCGTAGTTGGTAGCGGGACCACAGATACGCAGTATTTT.

The chain carries TRBV27 and TRBJ2-2, with TRBD1 matching over 7 bases. The germline V gene has CDR1 MNHEY and CDR2 SMNVEV (reference sequence). J lost 6 bases, V lost 2 bases, and 3 bases had no gene match. The CDR3 is made up of 14 amino acids. CDR3 coding DNA: TGTGCCAGCAGTTTAACAGGGGCCGCCGGGGAGCTGTTTTTT. It yields the protein CASSLTGAAGELFF.

V gene TRBV19 combines with J gene TRBJ2-7, with D unresolved. CDR1 and CDR2 from the germline V gene are LNHDA and SQIVND (reference sequence). CDR3 length: 13 amino acids. V was trimmed by 0 bases and J by 3 bases, leaving 6 bases between them. The CDR3 region is CASSIESGYEQYF. DNA for the CDR3: TGTGCCAGTAGTATAGAATCAGGCTACGAGCAGTACTTC.

The CDR3 here is CASSQVALTSTDTQYF. The CDR3 coding sequence is TGCGCCAGCAGCCAAGTCGCATTAACTAGCACAGATACGCAGTATTTT. This chain uses TRBV4-3 with TRBJ2-3; D is undetermined. Trimming took 1 base from V and 0 from J, leaving 11 bases between them. Looked up from germline, CDR1 is LGHNA and CDR2 is YSLEER. CDR3 length: 16 residues.

The CDR3 nucleotides read TGTGCCAGTATGTCGGACATCACAGATACGCAGTATTTT. Amino acids: CASMSDITDTQYF. This chain uses TRBV19 with TRBJ2-3, with D possibly TRBD1 on 5 matching bases. Per the germline V gene, CDR1 is LNHDA and CDR2 is SQIVND (reference sequence). The CDR3 is made up of 13 amino acids. V lost 7 bases, J lost 2 bases, and 10 bases lay in between.

The chain recombines TRBV7-9 with TRBJ2-7, with a weak D call TRBD2 (6 bases). This CDR3 region has 13 residues. Trimming stripped 4 bases from V and 7 bases from J, with 14 bases between. Germline V CDR1 and CDR2: SEHNR, FQNEAQ (reference sequence). The CDR3 region is CASSSPPRGEQYF. CDR3 bases: TGTGCCAGCAGCTCCCCTCCTCGGGGGGAGCAGTACTTC.

The CDR3 sequence is CASSKLGTSGTSSYNEQFF. CDR3 in DNA: TGTGCCAGCAGCAAACTCGGGACTAGCGGGACGAGCTCCTACAATGAGCAGTTCTTC. The V call is TRBV7-3, the J call TRBJ2-1, with 13 bases that match TRBD2. The CDR3 consists of 19 residues. Losses at the gene ends were 5 bases for V and 0 bases for J; bases not matched to a gene: 10. Germline V gene lookup returns CDR1 SGHTA and CDR2 FQGTGA.

V and J are TRBV5-1 and TRBJ1-2; D possibly corresponds to TRBD1 (5 bases). Trimming left V 6 bases short and J 4 bases short, with 16 bases between. CDR3 length: 14 residues. The germline gives CDR1 SGHRS, CDR2 YFSETQ. The CDR3 loop reads CASNPGDGAYGYTF. In nucleotides, the CDR3 is TGCGCCAGCAATCCGGGGGACGGTGCCTATGGCTACACCTTC.

The rearrangement links TRBV4-2 to TRBJ2-7; possibly TRBD1 for D (5 bases). Between the trimmed V and J ends, which lost 1 base and 4 bases, there was a span of 11 bases. Germline loops: CDR1 LGHNA, CDR2 YNFKEQ. This CDR3 has 14 amino acids. CDR3 sequence reads: CASSQGGETYEQYF. In DNA, the CDR3 is TGTGCCAGCAGCCAAGGGGGCGAGACTTACGAGCAGTACTTC.